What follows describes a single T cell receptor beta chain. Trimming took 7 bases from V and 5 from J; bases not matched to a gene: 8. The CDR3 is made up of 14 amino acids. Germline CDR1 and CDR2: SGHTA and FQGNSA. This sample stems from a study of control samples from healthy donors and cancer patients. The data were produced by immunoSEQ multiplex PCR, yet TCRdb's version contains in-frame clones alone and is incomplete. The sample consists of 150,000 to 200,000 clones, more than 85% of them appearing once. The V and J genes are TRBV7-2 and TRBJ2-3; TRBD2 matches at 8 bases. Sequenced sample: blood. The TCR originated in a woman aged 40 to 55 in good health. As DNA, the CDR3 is TGTGCCAGCATCCCCCGGGAGGGCGGAGATACGCAGTATTTT. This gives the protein CASIPREGGDTQYF.